A few counts support the clone carrying this T cell receptor (beta chain). The data are from a study of blood T cell repertoires in COVID-19. The overall study: The origin of the acute and convalescent COVID-19 samples was the United States, Italy and Spain. PBMCs, B-cell-depleted T cells, or T cells provided the cDNA or gDNA that made up the material.

Method: immunoSEQ multiplex PCR; TCRdb's copy keeps in-frame clones and lacks some. The sample carries approximately 120,000 clones, roughly four fifths recorded once. The CDR3 is 14 residues long. Per the germline V gene, CDR1 is SGHNT and CDR2 is YENEEA. Trimming removed 0 bases at V and 3 bases at J, with 6 bases between. This TCR was recovered from a man aged 25 to 45 with COVID-19, enrolled during active disease. The chain recombines TRBV11-3 with TRBJ1-5, with a weak D call TRBD1 (5 bases). Input material: peripheral blood. CDR3 amino acids: CASSLEGANQPQHF. CDR3 nucleotide sequence: TGTGCCAGCAGCTTAGAAGGGGCCAATCAGCCCCAGCATTTT.